Given below is one T cell receptor beta chain in context. What it binds is unknown. Autoimmune disease history or systemic immunosuppression barred patients. These data belong to a study of OX40 agonist ivuxolimab in advanced cancers. The V gene's germline CDR1 is MNHEY and CDR2 SVGAGI. Trimming cost V 7 bases and J 2 bases, with 14 bases left between them. The CDR3 runs 14 residues. The protocol was immunoSEQ multiplex PCR, while the TCRdb copy is restricted to in-frame clones and leaves out a portion. The table has about 78,000 clones, 70% to 85% seen once. Study results and limitations: Among T cells, CD8+ cells averaged more expanded clones than CD4+ cells. Low normalized T-cell clonal expansion also characterized some of the nonresponders.

The source is an adult with an advanced solid tumor such as melanoma, head and neck, liver or kidney cancer. This sequence joins TRBV6-5 and TRBJ1-2, with D possibly being TRBD1 (5 bases). The sample was CD4+ or CD8+ T cells sorted from blood, taken in a trial of the OX40 agonist ivuxolimab. The CDR3 DNA sequence: TGTGCCAGCAACTCGAGGGGTTCGAACTATGGCTACACCTTC. Its translation: CASNSRGSNYGYTF.